This TCR beta chain was obtained from a study of T cell responses to AZD1222 COVID-19 vaccine. Findings and limits, study-wide: Recipients of AZD1222 seropositive at baseline numbered only 6 or 7. Repertoires were collected only later (after the peak T cell response had occurred).

This CDR3 is 12 amino acids long. V lost 6 bases to trimming and J lost 2 bases, with 8 bases between them. Germline V gene sequence: CDR1 MDHEN, CDR2 SYDVKM. With regard to this clone: Its specificity is not known.

Repertoires were generated with immunoSEQ multiplex PCR, while TCRdb's copy carries only in-frame clones and drops some. The repertoire holds about 57,000 clones, with 86% as singletons. This rearrangement joins TRBV28 to TRBJ2-7; D not resolved. This TCR was recovered from an adult in good health. Sequences were derived from peripheral blood, sampled on day 0 of AZD1222 vaccination. CDR3 bases: TGTGCCAGCAGGGCAGAGGCCTACGAGCAGTACTTC. Protein product: CASRAEAYEQYF.